Listed below are T cell receptor beta chains from one sample, sequenced in a study of cytomegalovirus exposure and HLA in healthy donors. Sequenced by immunoSEQ multiplex PCR; TCRdb stores in-frame clones only, minus some. This table holds approximately 110,000 clones, 74% found once. Sequenced: PBMCs. These TCRs come from a man between 45 and 60 years old in good health and CMV-seropositive. Both conserved end residues are part of each CDR3. Each record gives: D gene, clone size, J gene, V gene, CDR3 protein, CDR3 DNA. A D gene is named only where the DNA matches it firmly. Size is omitted from some rows. Given values are once, few, many or a class for expanded clones.

>TRBD1|once|TRBJ2-3|TRBV19
CASSIGGTGSTDTQYF
TGTGCCAGTAGTATCGGGGGGACAGGGAGCACAGATACGCAGTATTTT
>-|-|TRBJ2-1|TRBV6-1
CASSPSADSYNEQFF
TGTGCCAGCAGTCCTAGCGCAGACTCCTACAATGAGCAGTTCTTC
>-|-|TRBJ2-5|TRBV7-2
CASSFQGQETQYF
TGTGCCAGCAGCTTCCAGGGGCAAGAGACCCAGTACTTC
>TRBD1|-|TRBJ1-1|TRBV2
CASSTGGRRSTEAFF
TGTGCCAGCAGTACAGGGGGTCGGAGGAGCACTGAAGCTTTCTTT
>TRBD1|-|TRBJ2-7|TRBV5-1
CASSLAPGTAYGEQYF
TGCGCCAGCAGCTTGGCACCCGGGACAGCTTATGGCGAGCAGTACTTC
>TRBD1|-|TRBJ1-2|TRBV11-2
CASSLVSREGARYGYTF
TGTGCCAGCAGCTTAGTTTCCCGAGAGGGGGCGAGGTATGGCTACACCTTC
>-|-|TRBJ2-1|TRBV13
CASSPDSSSYNEQFF
TGTGCCAGCAGCCCGGACAGCAGCTCCTACAATGAGCAGTTCTTC
>TRBD2|few|TRBJ2-2|TRBV5-1
CASSLVGPSSGVNTGELFF
TGCGCCAGCAGCTTGGTCGGACCCTCTAGCGGGGTAAACACCGGGGAGCTGTTTTTT
>-|-|TRBJ2-7|TRBV12-5
CASGAGTGVHEQYF
TGTGCTAGTGGTGCCGGAACGGGGGTACACGAGCAGTACTTC
>-|-|TRBJ2-2|TRBV25-1
CASSADRSFIGNTGELFF
TGTGCCAGCAGTGCTGACAGGTCGTTTATAGGGAACACCGGGGAGCTGTTTTTT
>TRBD2|-|TRBJ2-2|TRBV4-1
CASSHLPSGRGNGELFF
TGCGCCAGCAGTCACCTACCTAGCGGGAGGGGAAACGGGGAGCTGTTTTTT
>-|-|TRBJ1-5|TRBV5-6
CASSPRRSGHNQPQHF
TGTGCCAGCAGCCCGAGAAGGTCAGGTCACAATCAGCCCCAGCATTTT
>-|-|TRBJ2-1|TRBV7-7
CASSSGDFYEQFF
TGTGCCAGCAGCTCGGGAGATTTCTATGAGCAGTTCTTC
>TRBD1|once|TRBJ1-2|TRBV4-1
CASSQDAGTGYYGYTF
TGCGCCAGCAGCCAAGATGCCGGGACAGGGTACTATGGCTACACCTTC
>-|-|TRBJ1-4|TRBV4-1
CASSRMVLANEKLFF
TGCGCCAGCAGCCGAATGGTACTGGCTAATGAAAAACTGTTTTTT
>TRBD1|-|TRBJ1-2|TRBV6-6
CASSPRQGILHGYTF
TGTGCCAGCAGTCCTCGACAGGGCATTCTCCATGGCTACACCTTC
>-|-|TRBJ1-2|TRBV27
CASSKTGFGGYTF
TGTGCCAGCAGTAAAACCGGGTTTGGGGGCTACACCTTC
>-|few|TRBJ1-4|TRBV28
CASTGTRRNEKLFF
TGTGCCAGCACCGGGACACGGAGGAATGAAAAACTGTTTTTT
>-|-|TRBJ1-1|TRBV29-1
CSGRRGLGGWNTEAFF
TGCAGCGGGAGGAGAGGGTTAGGAGGTTGGAACACTGAAGCTTTCTTT
>-|-|TRBJ2-2|TRBV6-4
CATFIRNTGELFF
TGTGCCACCTTCATTAGAAACACCGGGGAGCTGTTTTTT
>TRBD2|-|TRBJ2-3|TRBV18
CASSPSGKTDTQYF
TGTGCCAGCTCACCTAGCGGGAAGACAGATACGCAGTATTTT
>TRBD1|-|TRBJ1-2|TRBV10-3
CAISPGTGVNYGYTF
TGTGCCATCAGTCCCGGGACAGGGGTTAACTATGGCTACACCTTC
>-|-|TRBJ1-1|TRBV6-1
CASWRERGFGTEAFF
TGTGCCAGCTGGAGGGAGCGGGGGTTCGGCACTGAAGCTTTCTTT
>-|once|TRBJ2-1|TRBV4-1
CASSPPGVEQFF
TGCGCCAGCAGCCCACCGGGGGTGGAGCAGTTCTTC
>TRBD1|-|TRBJ2-7|TRBV27
CASSFGQGGVYEQYF
TGTGCCAGCAGTTTTGGACAGGGGGGGGTCTACGAGCAGTACTTC
>TRBD1|-|TRBJ2-5|TRBV5-1
CASSSRDRGRETQYF
TGCGCCAGCAGCTCCAGAGACAGGGGGCGGGAGACCCAGTACTTC
>TRBD1|-|TRBJ2-7|TRBV5-6
CASSFRDRPTYEQYF
TGTGCCAGCAGCTTCCGGGACAGGCCCACCTACGAGCAGTACTTC
>TRBD2|-|TRBJ2-1|TRBV7-3
CASRPAGTSGSDEQFF
TGTGCCAGCAGACCTGCCGGGACTAGCGGGAGCGATGAGCAGTTCTTC